A single sample is the source of the 32 T cell receptor beta chains below, sequenced in a study of response to subunit inactivated influenza vaccine. TCRdb redid the calling of the RT-PCR reads with MiXCR, one entry per CDR3 protein. Of around 520,000 distinct CDR3 sequences in the sample, roughly 25% are singletons; the top ten hold approximately 2%. The material was CD4+ T cells sorted from PBMCs, obtained 4 to 6 days after vaccination. The receptors here all came from a man between 50 and 59 years old who received an inactivated influenza vaccine.

Only a few counts were recorded for this clonotype. This chain uses TRBV15 with TRBJ2-7; 7 bases match TRBD1. J was trimmed by 1 base and V by 1 base; bases with no gene match: 4. Germline values: CDR1 LNHNV, CDR2 YYDKDF (reference sequence). The CDR3 extends over 15 amino acids. This CDR3 is CATSRVETGSYEQYF. In DNA, the CDR3 is TGTGCCACCAGCAGAGTTGAGACAGGGTCCTACGAGCAGTACTTC.

The V and J genes are TRBV6-2 or TRBV6-3 and TRBJ2-3; D gene uncertain. CDR1 and CDR2 (germline): MNHEY, SVGEGT. Trimming removed 10 bases from V and 6 bases from J, with 11 bases in between. The CDR3 loop spans 11 amino acids. Here the CDR3 DNA reads TGTGCCACCACGAAAAGGGATACGCAGTATTTT. Protein sequence: CATTKRDTQYF.

This clonotype was seen a few times. The chain is built from TRBV5-1 and TRBJ1-2; D is unresolved. The CDR3 loop spans 15 amino acids. V was clipped by 3 bases and J by 2 bases, with 14 bases between them. The germline CDR1 and CDR2 sequences are SGHRS and YFSETQ. CDR3 residues: CASSSRAEKNYGYTF. The CDR3 region has the DNA TGCGCCAGCAGCTCCCGGGCCGAGAAAAACTATGGCTACACCTTC.

The table lists this clonotype with a few counts. This sequence joins TRBV7-9 and TRBJ2-3; 7 positions match TRBD1. Germline assignment: CDR1 SEHNR and CDR2 FQNEAQ (reference sequence). The CDR3 covers 15 residues. The V segment lost 5 bases and the J segment 3 bases; nucleotides outside the gene matches: 8. CDR3 in amino acids: CASSNPGQLTDTQYF. CDR3 nucleotide sequence: TGTGCCAGCAGCAACCCGGGACAGCTAACAGATACGCAGTATTTT. The whole variable domain, filled in from reference TRBV7-9 and TRBJ2-3, reads DTGVSQNPRHKITKRGQNVTFRCDPISEHNRLYWYRQTLGQGPEFLTYFQNEAQLEKSRLLSDRFSAERPKGSFSTLEIQRTEQGDSAMYLCASSNPGQLTDTQYFGPGTRLTVL.

A few counts support this clonotype. In DNA form, the CDR3 reads TGTGCCAGCGCAATAACAGGGAGTCGGCTGTTTTTT. Amino acid sequence: CASAITGSRLFF. The chain is built from TRBV7-2 and TRBJ1-4, with TRBD1 as a possible D gene (6 bases). From germline, CDR1 is SGHTA and CDR2 FQGNSA. The V gene lost 8 bases and the J gene lost 14 bases, with 18 bases spanning the gap. The CDR3 loop spans 12 amino acids.

This clonotype was seen a few times. The chain has TRBV7-2 and TRBJ2-7; D gene ambiguous. The germline V gene encodes CDR1 SGHTA and CDR2 FQGNSA. V was trimmed by 2 bases and J by 5 bases, leaving 19 bases between them. The CDR3 sequence is 16 residues long. Here the CDR3 DNA reads TGTGCCAGCAGCTTAAGTCCTGGTGGGCCCCTCCACGAGCAGTACTTC. Amino acid sequence: CASSLSPGGPLHEQYF.

The chain joins TRBV7-9 to TRBJ2-7; possibly TRBD2 for D (6 bases). Trimming pared 5 bases from V and 2 bases from J, leaving 13 bases between. Per the germline V gene, CDR1 is SEHNR and CDR2 is FQNEAQ (reference sequence). The CDR3 is 14 residues long. The CDR3 DNA sequence: TGTGCCAGCAGCCCTAACCGGGAGACCTACGAGCAGTACTTC. It encodes CASSPNRETYEQYF. Filled out from reference TRBV7-9 and TRBJ2-7, the complete variable domain reads DTGVSQNPRHKITKRGQNVTFRCDPISEHNRLYWYRQTLGQGPEFLTYFQNEAQLEKSRLLSDRFSAERPKGSFSTLEIQRTEQGDSAMYLCASSPNRETYEQYFGPGTRLTVT.

V is TRBV20-1 and J is TRBJ2-2; D may correspond to TRBD1 or TRBD2 (5 bases each). V was shortened by 6 bases and J by 4 bases, with 15 bases between the two germline ends. The CDR3 has 14 residues. Germline values: CDR1 DFQATT, CDR2 SNEGSKA (reference sequence). The CDR3 sequence is CSARSPGTTGELFF. CDR3 in DNA: TGCAGTGCGAGATCACCAGGGACCACCGGGGAGCTGTTTTTT.

J is TRBJ2-3 and V is TRBV7-8; D not certain. The V gene's germline CDR1 is SGHVS and CDR2 FQNEAQ. The CDR3 is 14 amino acids. V shed 3 bases and J shed 3 bases, with 10 bases lying between them. Here the CDR3 reads CASSFLRVTDTQYF. The CDR3 DNA follows: TGTGCCAGCAGCTTTTTAAGGGTAACAGATACGCAGTATTTT.

The chain uses TRBV27 and TRBJ2-1, with D unclear. Between the trimmed V and J ends, which lost 4 bases and 7 bases, there was a span of 17 bases. Looked up from germline, CDR1 is MNHEY and CDR2 is SMNVEV (reference sequence). The CDR3 contains 15 residues. The CDR3 DNA follows: TGTGCCAGCAGTTGGGGTGGGCTGACCACTAATGAGCAGTTCTTC. This gives the protein CASSWGGLTTNEQFF.

The genes are TRBV5-1 and TRBJ2-5; D is ambiguous. This CDR3 contains 12 residues. V dropped 4 bases and J dropped 9 bases, with 13 bases sitting between them. Per germline, CDR1 SGHRS and CDR2 YFSETQ. The CDR3 sequence is CASSADGSAQYF. The CDR3 DNA reads as TGCGCCAGCAGCGCGGACGGTTCGGCCCAGTACTTC. Full variable domain (outside the CDR3, taken from reference TRBV5-1 and TRBJ2-5): KAGVTQTPRYLIKTRGQQVTLSCSPISGHRSVSWYQQTPGQGLQFLFEYFSETQRNKGNFPGRFSGRQFSNSRSEMNVSTLELGDSALYLCASSADGSAQYFGPGTRLLVL.

As concerns this clonotype: A read error may produce the germline difference seen at one junction end. The CDR3 sequence is CASSQDSTTSEKLFF. DNA of the CDR3: TGTGCCAGCAGCCAAGATTCGACCACTAGTGAAAAACTGTTTTTT. V gene TRBV14 combines with J gene TRBJ1-4; D unclear. CDR3 length: 15 residues. The germline gives CDR1 SGHDN, CDR2 FVKESK.

The V call is TRBV20-1, the J call TRBJ2-4; D might be TRBD1 (6 bases). The length of the CDR3 is 13 residues. Germline CDR1 is DFQATT and CDR2 is SNEGSKA (reference sequence). CDR3 sequence: CARQARVGNIQYF. DNA for the CDR3: TGCGCCCGACAGGCGCGGGTCGGAAACATTCAGTACTTC.

CDR3 protein: CASSWGRGGYEQYF. The CDR3 nucleotides read TGTGCCAGCAGCTGGGGGCGAGGGGGCTACGAGCAGTACTTC. The V gene is TRBV5-6, the J gene TRBJ2-7; the D gene is possibly TRBD1 (6 bases). This CDR3 has 14 residues. Looked up from germline, CDR1 is SGHDT and CDR2 is YYEEEE. V was shortened by 3 bases and J by 3 bases, with 13 bases between the two germline ends.

This sequence joins TRBV4-2 and TRBJ2-3, with D possibly being TRBD1 or TRBD2 (5 bases each). The ends were cut back, 1 base at V and 2 bases at J, with 10 bases in the middle. The CDR3 spans 15 residues. Germline V CDR1 and CDR2: LGHNA, YNFKEQ. CDR3 in DNA: TGTGCCAGCAGCCAAGCCGGGGCCCACACAGATACGCAGTATTTT. Its protein is CASSQAGAHTDTQYF.

Notes on this clonotype: It may be a read error: a sequence one base away is much more abundant. The J gene is TRBJ2-7, the V gene TRBV29-1, with D perhaps matching TRBD2 (6 bases). The ends were cut back, 6 bases at V and 5 bases at J, with 17 bases in the middle. Germline-derived CDR1 and CDR2 are SQVTM and ANQGSEA. The length of the CDR3 is 13 residues. The CDR3 region has the DNA TGCAGCGTCGGACCTAACGGGAGCAACGAGCAGTACTTC. It translates to CSVGPNGSNEQYF.

The V call is TRBV20-1, the J call TRBJ2-6; 14 bases fit TRBD2. The junction had 5 bases not matched to a gene; V was cut back by 4 bases and J by 0 bases. Per the germline V gene, CDR1 is DFQATT and CDR2 is SNEGSKA (reference sequence). The CDR3 spans 18 residues. The CDR3 region has the DNA TGCAGTGCTAAATCCGGGACTAGCGGGAGCTCTGGGGCCAACGTCCTGACTTTC. Translated, it gives CSAKSGTSGSSGANVLTF.

In this sample, this clonotype turned up a few times. V and J are TRBV5-1 and TRBJ2-7; D is ambiguous. From germline, CDR1 is SGHRS and CDR2 YFSETQ. The CDR3 extends over 13 amino acids. Trimming pared 0 bases from V and 5 bases from J, leaving 9 bases between. This CDR3 is CASSLAARNEQYF. In DNA, the CDR3 is TGCGCCAGCAGCTTGGCTGCGAGGAACGAGCAGTACTTC.

There are a few counts of this clonotype. The V and J genes are TRBV9 and TRBJ2-1, with 7 nucleotides matching TRBD2. Germline lookup yields CDR1 SGDLS and CDR2 YYNGEE. The J segment lost 5 bases and the V segment lost 3 bases, leaving 5 bases of the junction unmatched. The CDR3 is made up of 14 amino acids. Here the CDR3 reads CASSAGLGHNEQFF. The DNA for the CDR3 is TGTGCCAGCAGCGCCGGACTAGGGCACAATGAGCAGTTCTTC.

This clonotype was seen a handful of times. This sequence joins TRBV5-1 and TRBJ2-1; the D gene is possibly TRBD2 (5 bases). Germline CDR1 SGHRS, CDR2 YFSETQ. Trimming cost V 2 bases and J 1 base, with 13 bases left between them. CDR3 size: 16 residues. The CDR3, as DNA: TGCGCCAGCAGCTTCAATGAACGGGGTTCCTACAATGAGCAGTTCTTC. The encoded protein is CASSFNERGSYNEQFF.

V and J are TRBV4-3 and TRBJ2-4, with a tentative D call TRBD2 (5 bases). From germline, CDR1 is LGHNA and CDR2 YSLEER. V lost 0 bases and J lost 0, with 12 bases in between. The CDR3 totals 17 residues. The CDR3 reads CASSQDASGLAKNIQYF. CDR3 nucleotides: TGCGCCAGCAGCCAAGATGCGAGCGGACTAGCCAAAAACATTCAGTACTTC.

This clonotype was seen a handful of times. The CDR3 coding sequence is TGTGCCAGCAGCCGCGGGACAGGGGGCCGCGAGCAGTACTTC. It codes for CASSRGTGGREQYF. J is TRBJ2-7 and V is TRBV7-2; 12 bases match TRBD1. The CDR3 length is 14 residues. Germline CDR1 SGHTA, CDR2 FQGNSA. With V trimmed by 5 bases and J by 6 bases, 5 bases remained unmatched.

This clonotype is a singleton in its sample. V is TRBV15 and J is TRBJ2-5; 9 bases are shared with TRBD2. This CDR3 is built from 17 residues. Germline CDR1 reads LNHNV; CDR2 reads YYDKDF (reference sequence). V dropped 0 bases and J dropped 5; count of bases not matched to a gene: 10. The CDR3 sequence is CATSRDLLAGASETQYF. The CDR3, as DNA: TGTGCCACCAGCAGAGATTTATTAGCGGGAGCCTCGGAGACCCAGTACTTC.

This clonotype was observed a few times. V usage is TRBV3-1 and J usage is TRBJ2-1; D is unclear. The CDR3 covers 15 residues. Germline assignment: CDR1 LGHDT and CDR2 YNNKEL (reference sequence). V gave up 4 bases and J gave up 6 bases, with 16 bases separating them. The CDR3 region is CASSLDHMPVNEQFF. CDR3 nucleotides: TGTGCCAGCAGCCTGGACCATATGCCGGTCAATGAGCAGTTCTTC.

This clonotype occurred a few times. The chain employs TRBV10-3 and TRBJ2-1; 7 positions match TRBD1. The CDR3 runs 16 residues. CDR1 is ENHRY, CDR2 SYGVKD, per germline. The V segment lost 4 bases and the J segment 1 base; nucleotides outside the gene matches: 7. CDR3 sequence: CAISGGSGGSYNEQFF. The CDR3, as DNA: TGTGCCATCAGTGGTGGTTCAGGGGGTTCCTACAATGAGCAGTTCTTC.

The chain employs TRBV15 and TRBJ2-1, with a possible D match to TRBD2 (6 bases). Trimming cost V 8 bases and J 5 bases, with 25 bases left between them. The CDR3 consists of 17 residues. Germline CDR1 LNHNV, CDR2 YYDKDF (reference sequence). The CDR3 DNA follows: TGTGCCACCTCCCCCCGGTCGTGGAGGGCCCTCGACAATGAGCAGTTCTTC. This codes for CATSPRSWRALDNEQFF.

There are a few counts of this clonotype. This chain joins TRBV29-1 and TRBJ2-1; 11 bases match TRBD1. The length of the CDR3 is 17 residues. Germline V gene data show CDR1 as SQVTM and CDR2 as ANQGSEA. Trimming cost V 6 bases and J 0 bases; bases outside gene matches: 10. The CDR3 sequence is CSVGGAGQGASYNEQFF. As DNA, the CDR3 is TGCAGCGTCGGGGGAGCCGGACAGGGGGCCTCCTACAATGAGCAGTTCTTC.

The chain links TRBV6-5 to TRBJ2-3; 7 bases match TRBD1. CDR3 length: 15 amino acids. Germline values: CDR1 MNHEY, CDR2 SVGAGI. V dropped 2 bases and J dropped 4; count of bases not matched to a gene: 6. CDR3 in amino acids: CASSYRTRGSDTQYF. For the CDR3, the DNA is TGTGCCAGCAGTTACAGGACCAGGGGGTCAGATACGCAGTATTTT.

This clonotype came up a few times. The chain has TRBV12-3 or TRBV12-4 and TRBJ1-1; 8 nucleotides align to TRBD1. This CDR3 region has 11 residues. V lost 6 bases, J lost 10 bases, and 4 bases stayed unmatched. The CDR3: CASSPGGSAFF. The CDR3 DNA reads as TGTGCCAGCAGCCCAGGGGGCTCAGCTTTCTTT.

The rearrangement links TRBV12-3 or TRBV12-4 to TRBJ2-3; D may match TRBD1 or TRBD2 (6 bases each). The CDR3 extends over 14 amino acids. V shed 3 bases and J shed 6 bases, with 13 bases lying between them. The CDR3 DNA follows: TGTGCCAGCAGTTTTACCGGGGGCGGGGATACGCAGTATTTT. Protein: CASSFTGGGDTQYF.

The rearrangement links TRBV14 to TRBJ2-3, with TRBD1 as a possible D gene (5 bases). The germline V gene has CDR1 SGHDN and CDR2 FVKESK. Trimming left V 3 bases short and J 0 bases short, with 10 bases between. The CDR3 is made up of 15 amino acids. The CDR3 DNA reads TGTGCCAGCAGCCAGAAAGGACAAAGCACAGATACGCAGTATTTT. This sequence encodes CASSQKGQSTDTQYF.

This clonotype was seen more than once but under ten times. A read error may explain this, as a much larger clone is one base away. The chain has TRBV5-1 and TRBJ2-2; D gene uncertain. The CDR3 is 14 residues long. V lost 0 bases and J 3 bases, leaving 6 bases between the germline ends. Germline V CDR1 and CDR2: SGHRS, YFSETQ. CDR3 residues: CASSLAHYTGELFF. CDR3 DNA: TGCGCCAGCAGCTTGGCACACTACACCGGGGAGCTGTTTTTT.